The present T cell receptor beta chain was sequenced within a study of T cell clones after liver transplantation. Overall study context: Samples came from ITN030ST, which attempted immunosuppression withdrawal within 2 years of liver transplantation. As an antigen-independent comparator, third-party-reactive TCRbeta sequences came from pre-transplant mixed lymphocyte reactions.

This CDR3 has 15 amino acids. Germline CDR1 is LNHDA and CDR2 is SQIVND (reference sequence). The V end lost 4 bases, the J end lost 0 bases, and 13 bases lay between the germline ends. TCRdb's table, derived via immunoSEQ multiplex PCR, lists solely in-frame clones and lacks some. This table has about 45,000 clones, around 84% appearing once. The chain employs TRBV19 and TRBJ2-7; maybe TRBD2 (6 bases). The starting material was CD4+ T cells from blood, obtained 24 months after liver transplant. The source of this sequence is a human patient who received a liver transplant. Some T cells may be supplied by the graft donor. CDR3 nucleotide sequence: TGTGCCAGTAGTAGGCGGGGTGAGGGCTCCTACGAGCAGTACTTC. Translated, it gives CASSRRGEGSYEQYF.